This TCR beta chain emerged from a study of cytomegalovirus exposure and HLA in healthy donors. Germline CDR1 reads GTSNPN; CDR2 reads SVGIG (reference sequence). There are 14 residues in the CDR3. Trimming took 7 bases from V and 11 from J, leaving 21 bases between them. Both 60 Vbeta primers and 13 Jbeta primers went into the PCR. Generated by immunoSEQ multiplex PCR, the TCRdb table keeps only in-frame clones and is missing some. The table records roughly 130,000 clones, less than 75% of them present only once. Sequenced: PBMCs. The chain carries TRBV30 and TRBJ1-6; a possible D gene is TRBD1 (6 bases). The clonotype comes from a woman between 40 and 50 years old in good health and CMV-seropositive. The CDR3 sequence is CASGRGWGFPPLHF. In nucleotides, the CDR3 is TGTGCCTCGGGCAGGGGTTGGGGATTTCCACCCCTCCACTTT. Based on the CDR3 plus reference TRBV30 and TRBJ1-6, the full variable domain is SQTIHQWPATLVQPVGSPLSLECTVEGTSNPNLYWYRQAAGRGLQLLFYSVGIGQISSEVPQNLSASRPQDRQFILSSKKLLLSDSGFYLCASGRGWGFPPLHFGNGTRLTVT.